The next 18 T cell receptor beta chains were all read from a single sample in a study of blood T cells in healthy people across ages. With a J-beta primer mix and a sample-barcoded 5' primer, a second PCR ran roughly 6 to 11 cycles. TCRdb re-derived calls from the 5' RACE reads in MiXCR, one entry per CDR3 protein. Among some 1.4 million distinct CDR3 sequences listed, around 42% were seen once. Sequencing was done on a sample of blood. The receptors were sampled from a woman aged 18-29 years in good health.

The J gene is TRBJ2-1, the V gene TRBV10-3; D gene unclear. The CDR3 has 13 residues. CDR1 and CDR2 (germline): ENHRY, SYGVKD. V was shortened by 2 bases and J by 8 bases, with 10 bases between the two germline ends. This chain's CDR3 is CAISERSTHEQFF. CDR3 coding DNA: TGTGCCATCAGTGAGCGTAGTACCCATGAGCAGTTCTTC.

A few counts support this clonotype. The rearrangement links TRBV12-3 or TRBV12-4 to TRBJ2-1; D possibly corresponds to TRBD2 (5 bases). V gave up 3 bases and J gave up 0 bases, with 9 bases separating them. The CDR3 spans 15 residues. CDR3 sequence reads: CASSFGVTSYNEQFF. CDR3 bases: TGTGCCAGCAGTTTCGGGGTAACCTCCTACAATGAGCAGTTCTTC.

This clonotype has only a few counts. The V gene is TRBV20-1, the J gene TRBJ1-6; D not resolved. The CDR3 length is 17 residues. The germline gives CDR1 DFQATT, CDR2 SNEGSKA (reference sequence). With 7 bases removed from V and 2 bases from J, the gap between germline ends came to 21 bases. CDR3 coding DNA: TGCAGTGTAACTAGAGGCCCAGGCGGAACCTATAATTCACCCCTCCACTTT. It translates to CSVTRGPGGTYNSPLHF.

The rearrangement joins TRBV4-1 to TRBJ1-2, with 8 bases aligning to TRBD1. The CDR3 is made up of 16 amino acids. V trimming: 1 base; J trimming: 4 bases; junction bases outside the gene matches: 8. Germline V gene lookup returns CDR1 MGHRA and CDR2 YSYEKL. Here the CDR3 DNA reads TGCGCCAGCAGCCAAGGAGGTACAGGGGGGGGCTATGGCTACACCTTC. Its translation: CASSQGGTGGGYGYTF.

A word on this clonotype: Germline is not matched at one junction end, which may reflect a read error. The chain joins TRBV12-3 or TRBV12-4 to TRBJ2-3; perhaps TRBD2 as D (5 bases). The CDR3 has 14 amino acids. The CDR3 reads CASSLSPSTDAQYF. As DNA, the CDR3 is TGTGCCAGCAGTTTAAGTCCTAGCACAGATGCGCAGTATTTT.

This clonotype showed up just a few times. At one boundary the junction diverges from the germline segment, which might be a read error. The chain employs TRBV2 and TRBJ2-5; D tentatively fits TRBD1 or TRBD2 (5 bases each). The CDR3 totals 11 residues. From germline, CDR1 is SNHLY and CDR2 FYNNEI. The CDR3 loop is CVSEGQETQYF. CDR3 DNA sequence: TGTGTCAGCGAGGGGCAAGAGACCCAGTACTTC. The full variable domain, in which reference TRBV2 and TRBJ2-5 provide the parts outside the CDR3, is EPEVTQTPSHQVTQMGQEVILRCVPISNHLYFYWYRQILGQKVEFLVSFYNNEISEKSEIFDDQFSVERPDGSNFTLKIRSTKLEDSAMYFCVSEGQETQYFGPGTRLLVL.

This chain uses TRBV5-1 with TRBJ1-4; 10 nucleotides match TRBD1. The CDR3 runs to 15 residues. Germline V CDR1 and CDR2: SGHRS, YFSETQ. V shed 7 bases and J 7 bases; nucleotides not matched to a gene: 10. The CDR3 reads CASPGTGAWGEKLFF. The CDR3 bases are TGCGCCAGCCCCGGGACAGGGGCCTGGGGTGAAAAACTGTTTTTT.

The gene calls are TRBV11-2 and TRBJ2-7; D unresolved. CDR1 is SGHAT, CDR2 FQNNGV, per germline. V was cut by 4 bases and J by 3 bases, with 7 bases left in between. The CDR3 contains 12 residues. DNA for the CDR3: TGTGCCAGCAGCTCCTACTACTACGAGCAGTACTTC. It codes for CASSSYYYEQYF.

The chain carries TRBV29-1 and TRBJ2-7; tentatively, D is TRBD1 or TRBD2 (5 bases each). The CDR3 length is 12 residues. Germline V gene data show CDR1 as SQVTM and CDR2 as ANQGSEA. The V end was cut by 8 bases, the J end by 3 bases, with 14 bases between. The CDR3 loop is CSSRAADYEQYF. DNA of the CDR3: TGCAGCTCCAGGGCAGCGGACTACGAGCAGTACTTC.

As for this clonotype: The junction differs from germline at one of its ends, possibly a read error. This chain connects TRBV4-2 to TRBJ2-4, with unresolved D. With the DNA end fitting TRBJ2-7 better, the J assignment may be wrong. The germline gives CDR1 LGHNA, CDR2 YNFKEQ. The CDR3 has 13 residues. The CDR3 region has the DNA TGTCCCAGCAGCCAAAGGCTAGTGGGCGAGCAGTACTTC. It is translated as CPSSQRLVGEQYF.

The table lists this clonotype with many counts. J is TRBJ2-7 and V is TRBV29-1, with 9 bases fitting TRBD1. CDR3 length: 15 residues. CDR1 and CDR2 (germline): SQVTM, ANQGSEA. Trimming removed 4 bases from V and 5 bases from J; junction bases left unmatched: 12. The CDR3 protein is CSVGVGGTGQNEQYF. CDR3 DNA sequence: TGCAGCGTTGGGGTAGGAGGGACAGGGCAAAACGAGCAGTACTTC.

This sequence joins TRBV4-1 and TRBJ2-7; no clear D. Per germline, CDR1 MGHRA and CDR2 YSYEKL. The CDR3 length is 13 residues. The ends were cut back, 2 bases at V and 3 bases at J, with 8 bases in the middle. The CDR3 loop reads CASSQLPNYEQYF. CDR3 bases: TGCGCCAGCAGCCAACTTCCCAACTACGAGCAGTACTTC.

The chain carries TRBV6-5 and TRBJ1-2, with D tentatively TRBD1 (6 bases). Germline values: CDR1 MNHEY, CDR2 SVGAGI. This CDR3 contains 14 residues. Deletions cut 2 bases from V and 4 bases from J, with 11 bases between. The CDR3 is CASSYIQGSYGYTF. DNA for the CDR3: TGTGCCAGCAGTTACATTCAGGGGAGCTATGGCTACACCTTC.

This clonotype has just a few counts. This chain joins TRBV29-1 and TRBJ2-5; 12 positions match TRBD2. This CDR3 is 15 amino acids long. V was clipped by 3 bases and J by 5 bases; unmatched bases: 7. Germline V CDR1 and CDR2: SQVTM, ANQGSEA. DNA of the CDR3: TGCAGCGTTGATTTGCGGACTAGCGGGATGGAGACCCAGTACTTC. This encodes CSVDLRTSGMETQYF.

This clonotype has a handful of counts. The V and J genes are TRBV5-1 and TRBJ1-2, with 10 bases matching TRBD1. The CDR3 runs 17 residues. With V trimmed by 4 bases and J by 5 bases, 14 bases remained unmatched. The V gene's germline CDR1 is SGHRS and CDR2 YFSETQ. CDR3 DNA sequence: TGCGCCAGCAGCGCGACGCAGCGGACAGGGGGAAGATATGGCTACACCTTC. Translation: CASSATQRTGGRYGYTF.

This chain links TRBV28 with TRBJ2-5; TRBD1 agrees at 7 bases. The end of the DNA is better explained by TRBJ2-7, so the J call may be wrong. Germline V gene lookup returns CDR1 MDHEN and CDR2 SYDVKM. The CDR3 sequence is 15 residues long. CDR3 nucleotide sequence: TGTGCCAGCAGTTTATCCCTCACAGGGGTCTACGAGCAGTACTTC. Residues: CASSLSLTGVYEQYF.

The chain combines TRBV20-1 with TRBJ2-5, with 10 bases identical to TRBD1. CDR1 and CDR2 (germline): DFQATT, SNEGSKA (reference sequence). The ends lost 6 bases at V and 4 bases at J; junction bases unmatched: 11. This CDR3 region has 15 residues. The chain's CDR3 is CSAPPGQGNRETQYF. CDR3 in DNA: TGCAGTGCACCGCCGGGACAGGGGAACCGAGAGACCCAGTACTTC.

In its sample, this clonotype was seen a few times. The chain recombines TRBV2 with TRBJ2-7; weak D call: TRBD2 (6 bases). TRBJ2-5 matches the DNA end more closely, so the J call is doubtful. The germline CDR1 and CDR2 sequences are SNHLY and FYNNEI. The CDR3 runs to 15 residues. In DNA, the CDR3 is TGTGCCAGCAGTGAACCCCTAGCGTCCTTGGGGACCCAGTACTTC. Translating it yields CASSEPLASLGTQYF.